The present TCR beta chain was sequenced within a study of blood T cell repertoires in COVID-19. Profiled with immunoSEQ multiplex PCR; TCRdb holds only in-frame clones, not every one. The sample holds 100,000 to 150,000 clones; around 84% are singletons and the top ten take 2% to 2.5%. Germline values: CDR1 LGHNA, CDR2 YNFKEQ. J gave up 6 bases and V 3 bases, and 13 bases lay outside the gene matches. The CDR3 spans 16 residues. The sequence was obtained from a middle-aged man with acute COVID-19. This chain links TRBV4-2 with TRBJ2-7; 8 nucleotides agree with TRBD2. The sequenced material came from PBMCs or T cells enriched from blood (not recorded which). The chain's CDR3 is CASSHSITGGPPEQYF. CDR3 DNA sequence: TGTGCCAGCAGCCATAGTATAACGGGGGGGCCGCCCGAGCAGTACTTC.